This is a list of T cell receptor beta chains from one sample in a study of cytomegalovirus exposure and HLA in healthy donors. Measured with immunoSEQ multiplex PCR; TCRdb has only the in-frame clones, and not every one. The sample lists 200,000 to 250,000 clones, approximately 70% occurring once. Sequencing used PBMCs. Source of these receptors: a middle-aged man in good health and CMV-seropositive. The CDR3 runs from the conserved cysteine through the conserved F or W. Fields, in order: clone size, J gene, V gene, D gene, CDR3 DNA, CDR3 protein. D genes are given only for firm matches. Clone size is given for some rows only: seen once, a few or many times, or a class if the clone is expanded.

-	TRBJ1-4	TRBV6-1	-	TGTGCCAGCAGTGAACGGGGGGGGGACAATGAAAAACTGTTTTTT	CASSERGGDNEKLFF
-	TRBJ1-5	TRBV28	-	TGTGCCAGCAGCCCGACAGGACTCAGCAATCAGCCCCAGCATTTT	CASSPTGLSNQPQHF
few	TRBJ2-7	TRBV4-2	-	TGTGCCAGCAGCCAAGAAGGTGGAGGCCTCTACGAGCAGTACTTC	CASSQEGGGLYEQYF
few	TRBJ1-5	TRBV28	TRBD1	TGTGCCACCCTCGACAGGGCTTACGGAGCCCAGCATTTT	CATLDRAYGAQHF
-	TRBJ1-3	TRBV11-2	TRBD1	TGTGCCAGCAGCCCGGGGGACAGGGGATTTGGAAACACCATATATTTT	CASSPGDRGFGNTIYF
-	TRBJ1-1	TRBV15	TRBD1	TGTGCCACGAGGGACAGCTCACTCACTGAAGCTTTCTTT	CATRDSSLTEAFF
few	TRBJ1-1	TRBV30	-	TGTGCCTGGAGGCGCCACAGGAGTAGCACCGAAGCTTTCTTT	CAWRRHRSSTEAFF
-	TRBJ1-5	TRBV21-1	-	TGTGCCAGCAGCAAAGATATATGTGTGGGCAGGGTCATTTCCAGCAATCAGCCCCAGCATTTT	CASSKDICVGRVISSNQPQHF
-	TRBJ2-7	TRBV7-8	TRBD1	TGTGCCAGCAGCTTAGCGGCGGGGACCGGGACAGGGACCGACGAGCAGTACTTC	CASSLAAGTGTGTDEQYF
-	TRBJ1-1	TRBV19	-	TGTGCCAGTAGTACACCAGCGGCGAGCGGGCGGGACACTGAAGCTTTCTTT	CASSTPAASGRDTEAFF
-	TRBJ2-5	TRBV28	TRBD1	TGTGCCAGCAGTCCTCCCCGGGGACAGGGGGATTCGGAGACCCAGTACTTC	CASSPPRGQGDSETQYF
-	TRBJ2-7	TRBV6-1	-	TGTGCCAGCAGTGAGCCGACGGTACCGGGCTACGAGCAGTACTTC	CASSEPTVPGYEQYF
-	TRBJ1-1	TRBV7-2	-	TGTGCCAGCAGCTCCCTCCTTTGGCCGATGCGGGACACTGAAGCTTTCTTT	CASSSLLWPMRDTEAFF
-	TRBJ1-1	TRBV29-1	-	TGCAGCGGTAGCTGGGACACTGAAGCTTTCTTT	CSGSWDTEAFF
-	TRBJ2-1	TRBV7-9	TRBD1	TGTGCCAGCAGCTTGCCGGGACAGGGCCTTTCGGAGGAGCAGTTCTTC	CASSLPGQGLSEEQFF
-	TRBJ2-4	TRBV7-2	-	TGTGCCAGCAGCTTAGGGGCAAGCGGCAAAAACATTCAGTACTTC	CASSLGASGKNIQYF
few	TRBJ2-4	TRBV10-3	-	TGTGCCATCAGTGAGTCATCGGTGCCTAACCAAAACATTCAGTACTTC	CAISESSVPNQNIQYF
few	TRBJ2-3	TRBV5-1	TRBD2	TGCGCCAGCAGCGGAATGGGACTAGCGGGGACCGATACGCAGTATTTT	CASSGMGLAGTDTQYF
-	TRBJ2-7	TRBV6-5	-	TGTGCCAGCAGTTACTTGGACAGACCCTACGAGCAGTACTTC	CASSYLDRPYEQYF
-	TRBJ1-2	TRBV5-4	-	TGTGCCAGCAGCCCCCCCCAGGGAGGGGACTATGGCTACACCTTC	CASSPPQGGDYGYTF
once	TRBJ2-3	TRBV28	-	TGTGCCAGCAGTTTCATTGATACGCAGTATTTT	CASSFIDTQYF
-	TRBJ2-1	TRBV6-1	TRBD1	TGTGCCAGCAGTGGGTTCGGGACAGGGGACTCGGTCGGGCAGTTCTTC	CASSGFGTGDSVGQFF
few	TRBJ1-5	TRBV6-5	TRBD1	TGTGCCAGCAGCCGACAGGGAAATAGCAATCAGCCCCAGCATTTT	CASSRQGNSNQPQHF
-	TRBJ2-1	TRBV7-2	TRBD1	TGTGCCAGCAGCTTGAACAGGGGCGACAATGAGCAGTTCTTC	CASSLNRGDNEQFF
-	TRBJ2-7	TRBV4-1	TRBD1	TGCGCCAGCAGCCTGACGCAGGGGGCTGACGAGCAGTACTTC	CASSLTQGADEQYF
-	TRBJ1-6	TRBV6-5	-	TGTGCCAGCAGTTCCCCCGGAGGTTGGGATTCACCCCTCCACTTT	CASSSPGGWDSPLHF
-	TRBJ2-7	TRBV5-8	TRBD1	TGTGCCAGCAACCGGGACAGAGTTCCCTACGAGCAGTACTTC	CASNRDRVPYEQYF